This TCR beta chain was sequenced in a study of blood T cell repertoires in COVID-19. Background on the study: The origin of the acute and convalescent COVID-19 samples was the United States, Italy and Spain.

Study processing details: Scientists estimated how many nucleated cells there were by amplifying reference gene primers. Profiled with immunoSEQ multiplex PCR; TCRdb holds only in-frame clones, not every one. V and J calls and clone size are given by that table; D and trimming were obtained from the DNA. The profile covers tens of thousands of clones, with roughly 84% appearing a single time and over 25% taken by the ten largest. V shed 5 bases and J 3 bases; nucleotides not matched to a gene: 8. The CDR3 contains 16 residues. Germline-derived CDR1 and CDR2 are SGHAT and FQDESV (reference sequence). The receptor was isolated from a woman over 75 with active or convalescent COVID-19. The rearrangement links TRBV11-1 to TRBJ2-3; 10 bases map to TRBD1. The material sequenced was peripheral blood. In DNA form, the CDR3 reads TGTGCCAGCAGCAGCCGACAGGGGGCGCGTACAGATACGCAGTATTTT. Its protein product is CASSSRQGARTDTQYF.